Reported below is one T cell receptor (beta chain). The data originate from a study of control samples from healthy donors and cancer patients. Profiling relied on immunoSEQ multiplex PCR, and the TCRdb table lists in-frame clones only, not all of them. The repertoire holds over 150,000 clones, with about 93% as singletons. Germline V gene lookup returns CDR1 DFQATT and CDR2 SNEGSKA (reference sequence). The CDR3 contains 14 residues. Deletions cut 3 bases from V and 5 bases from J, with 13 bases between. The source is a man between 18 and 29 years old in good health. Sequencing was done on a sample of blood. The V call is TRBV20-1, the J call TRBJ2-2; the D gene is possibly TRBD2 (6 bases). CDR3: CSASTAGGTGELFF. The CDR3 DNA is TGCAGTGCTAGTACAGCCGGGGGAACCGGGGAGCTGTTTTTT.